This T cell receptor (beta chain) was observed in a study of Graves' ophthalmopathy and Graves' hyperthyroidism. Investigators amplified TCR beta CDR3 regions from RNA transcripts. The first round was an RT-PCR with HTBI primers, and the second round was a multiplex PCR. One entry per CDR3 protein results from TCRdb running MiXCR on the multiplex PCR reads. The top ten clones hold 2% to 3% of a sample with some 370,000 distinct CDR3 sequences, approximately 18% of them seen once. The stable label applied to hyperthyroidism with no ophthalmopathy within 18 months of follow-up. The authors used Ficoll-Paque density gradient centrifugation to separate PBMCs. The input was 8.5 to 10 ml of fresh peripheral blood. The V end was cut by 5 bases, the J end by 0 bases, with 10 bases between. The germline V gene has CDR1 DFQATT and CDR2 SNEGSKA (reference sequence). The length of the CDR3 is 13 residues. Notes on this clonotype: Its cognate antigen is unknown.

General study points: Sensitivity reached nearly 71% and specificity approximately 78% when the model predicted ophthalmopathy progression. Separation of ophthalmopathy from stable hyperthyroidism was achieved by a 13-signature model, at approximately 87% sensitivity and roughly 81% specificity.

Sequencing input: peripheral blood. This TCR was sampled from an adult woman with stable Graves' hyperthyroidism. J is TRBJ2-5 and V is TRBV20-1; D is perhaps TRBD2 (5 bases). CDR3 DNA: TGCAGTGCTCGCCGCGGGTACCAAGAGACCCAGTACTTC. Residues: CSARRGYQETQYF.